What follows are 30 T cell receptor beta chains derived from one specimen sequenced in a study of CD8 T cells in Susac syndrome. The RNA input was about 0.5 to 1 ug, and it was reverse transcribed with random hexamers. TCRdb redid the calling of the immunoSEQ multiplex PCR reads with MiXCR, one entry per CDR3 protein. This repertoire shows roughly 150,000 distinct CDR3 sequences, 95% to 96% found once; its top ten account for about 0.15%. Sequenced sample: CD8+ T cells from PBMCs. All receptors come from a human donor with multiple sclerosis.

V usage is TRBV5-1 and J usage is TRBJ1-5, with D uncertain. Germline-derived CDR1 and CDR2 are SGHRS and YFSETQ. The V gene lost 0 bases and the J gene lost 2 bases, with 9 bases spanning the gap. The CDR3 runs 15 residues. Here the CDR3 reads CASSLAGRGNQPQHF. CDR3 DNA sequence: TGCGCCAGCAGCTTGGCGGGGAGAGGCAATCAGCCCCAGCATTTT.

This rearrangement joins TRBV27 to TRBJ1-1, with a possible D match to TRBD1 (6 bases). The CDR3 has 13 amino acids. Trimming pared 5 bases from V and 6 bases from J, leaving 13 bases between. The V gene's germline CDR1 is MNHEY and CDR2 SMNVEV (reference sequence). CDR3 protein: CASSIRGLAEAFF. CDR3 sequence (DNA): TGTGCCAGCAGTATCAGGGGTTTAGCTGAAGCTTTCTTT.

In this sample, this clonotype turned up once. V usage is TRBV30 and J usage is TRBJ2-7, with D uncertain. Germline loops: CDR1 GTSNPN, CDR2 SVGIG (reference sequence). V lost 1 base, J lost 5 bases, and 6 bases lay in between. This CDR3 contains 11 residues. CDR3 sequence: CAWSGDDEQYF. CDR3 sequence (DNA): TGTGCCTGGAGTGGGGATGACGAGCAGTACTTC.

The chain joins TRBV4-1 to TRBJ1-1, with unresolved D. This CDR3 contains 15 residues. Germline lookup yields CDR1 MGHRA and CDR2 YSYEKL. Trimming took off 4 bases at V and 1 base at J, with 13 bases between the two ends. The CDR3 sequence: CASSRAPIQNTEAFF. DNA for the CDR3: TGCGCCAGCAGCCGGGCACCGATCCAGAACACTGAAGCTTTCTTT.

The V and J genes are TRBV7-6 and TRBJ2-7, with D possibly being TRBD2 (5 bases). The V gene lost 5 bases and the J gene lost 0 bases, with 11 bases spanning the gap. The length of the CDR3 is 14 residues. Germline CDR1 reads SGHVS; CDR2 reads FNYEAQ. CDR3: CASSQLGNSYEQYF. The DNA of the CDR3 is TGTGCCAGCAGCCAACTAGGAAACTCCTACGAGCAGTACTTC.

This clonotype was seen just once. V usage is TRBV7-9 and J usage is TRBJ2-1; 9 bases line up with TRBD1. Germline loops: CDR1 SEHNR, CDR2 FQNEAQ (reference sequence). The trim removed 4 bases at V and 7 bases at J, leaving 8 bases unmatched. The CDR3 runs 15 residues. DNA for the CDR3: TGTGCCAGCAGCTCGGGACAGGGTTTATTGAATGAGCAGTTCTTC. Residues: CASSSGQGLLNEQFF. The whole variable domain, filled in from reference TRBV7-9 and TRBJ2-1, reads DTGVSQNPRHKITKRGQNVTFRCDPISEHNRLYWYRQTLGQGPEFLTYFQNEAQLEKSRLLSDRFSAERPKGSFSTLEIQRTEQGDSAMYLCASSSGQGLLNEQFFGPGTRLTVL.

The chain couples TRBV6-5 to TRBJ2-1; 12 nucleotides match TRBD2. From germline, CDR1 is MNHEY and CDR2 SVGAGI. The CDR3 is made up of 16 amino acids. V dropped 2 bases and J dropped 2; count of bases not matched to a gene: 1. The CDR3 DNA sequence: TGTGCCAGCAGTTACCCTAGCGGGGGGGCCTACAATGAGCAGTTCTTC. Its protein is CASSYPSGGAYNEQFF.

On this clonotype: The final CDR3 position lacks the conserved phenylalanine or tryptophan, pointing to a likely read error. The genes are TRBV6-5 and TRBJ2-7, with TRBD1 matching 7 bases. This CDR3 has 15 residues. Germline values: CDR1 MNHEY, CDR2 SVGAGI. The V and J ends lost 5 bases and 1 base, in that order; junction bases with no gene match: 8. The CDR3 coding sequence is TGTGCCAGCAGTAGTGACAGGGTCCTGTCCTACGAGCAGTACTTG. Protein product: CASSSDRVLSYEQYL.

The genes are TRBV7-9 and TRBJ1-5, with unresolved D. In germline, CDR1 is SEHNR, CDR2 FQNEAQ (reference sequence). The V gene lost 3 bases and the J gene lost 3 bases, with 9 bases spanning the gap. This CDR3 is built from 14 residues. In nucleotides, the CDR3 is TGTGCCAGCAGCTTTAGCGACCCCAATCAGCCCCAGCATTTT. Protein: CASSFSDPNQPQHF.

This clonotype occurred once. The genes are TRBV11-1 and TRBJ2-7; D uncertain. Germline-derived CDR1 and CDR2 are SGHAT and FQDESV (reference sequence). V was pared by 5 bases and J by 2 bases, with 10 bases between. The length of the CDR3 is 13 residues. This CDR3 is CASSGQVPYEQYF. In DNA form, the CDR3 reads TGTGCCAGCAGCGGGCAAGTACCCTACGAGCAGTACTTC.

This clonotype was observed a few times. The CDR3 DNA reads TGTGCCAGCAGTTTGGCCTACGAGCAGTACTTC. Amino acids: CASSLAYEQYF. V usage is TRBV28 and J usage is TRBJ2-7; D not certain. From germline, CDR1 is MDHEN and CDR2 SYDVKM. Deletions cut 3 bases from V and 2 bases from J, with 2 bases between. This CDR3 spans 11 amino acids.

The rearrangement links TRBV9 to TRBJ2-2; D is perhaps TRBD1 (5 bases). The CDR3 is 17 amino acids. Trimming took off 0 bases at V and 5 bases at J, with 17 bases between the two ends. CDR1 is SGDLS, CDR2 YYNGEE, per germline. This CDR3 reads CASSVEGWGGLTGELFF. As DNA, the CDR3 is TGTGCCAGCAGCGTAGAGGGGTGGGGCGGCTTGACCGGGGAGCTGTTTTTT.

This clonotype was detected only once. This chain links TRBV23-1 with TRBJ2-7; TRBD2 matches 7 bases. TRBV23-1 is treated as an ORF (open reading frame) with a function not yet certain. This CDR3 has 17 amino acids. V lost 1 base to trimming and J lost 0 bases; unmatched junction nucleotides: 9. The DNA for the CDR3 is TGCGCCAGCAGTCAATGGGGGGGACGGTCTGACTCCTACGAGCAGTACGTC. It encodes CASSQWGGRSDSYEQYV.

V and J are TRBV9 and TRBJ2-5, with 9 bases that match TRBD2. The CDR3 has 17 amino acids. The ends lost 3 bases at V and 3 bases at J; junction bases unmatched: 12. The V gene's germline CDR1 is SGDLS and CDR2 YYNGEE. Here the CDR3 DNA reads TGTGCCAGCAGCGAGACCTTAGCGGGGGAGACTGAAGAGACCCAGTACTTC. It translates to CASSETLAGETEETQYF.

This clonotype was observed once. The rearrangement uses TRBV7-9 and TRBJ1-2; D ambiguous. Per germline, CDR1 SEHNR and CDR2 FQNEAQ (reference sequence). V was clipped by 5 bases and J by 3 bases, with 10 bases between them. The CDR3 extends over 13 amino acids. CDR3 nucleotides: TGTGCCAGCAGCCAACCGGGTGACTATGGCTACACCTTC. Amino acids: CASSQPGDYGYTF.

The chain combines TRBV9 with TRBJ2-6, with D unclear. Germline CDR1 reads SGDLS; CDR2 reads YYNGEE. This CDR3 contains 15 residues. V was trimmed by 0 bases and J by 0 bases, leaving 4 bases between them. CDR3 coding DNA: TGTGCCAGCAGCGTAGATGGCTCTGGGGCCAACGTCCTGACTTTC. Protein sequence: CASSVDGSGANVLTF.

The chain has TRBV2 and TRBJ1-1; D perhaps matches TRBD1 (5 bases). Germline V gives CDR1 SNHLY, CDR2 FYNNEI. This CDR3 has 16 amino acids. V was shortened by 2 bases and J by 2 bases, with 15 bases between the two germline ends. CDR3 sequence reads: CASSEFGSGGNTEAFF. The CDR3 coding sequence is TGTGCCAGCAGTGAATTCGGGTCGGGGGGAAACACTGAAGCTTTCTTT.

This chain connects TRBV29-1 to TRBJ1-2, with TRBD1 identical over 12 bases. Germline CDR1 SQVTM, CDR2 ANQGSEA. V was pared by 2 bases and J by 4 bases, with 8 bases of the junction left unmatched. The CDR3 spans 16 residues. The CDR3 sequence is CSVEWGQGAKFYGYTF. CDR3 nucleotides: TGCAGCGTTGAATGGGGACAGGGGGCCAAATTCTATGGCTACACCTTC.

The V gene is TRBV20-1, the J gene TRBJ1-5; D is possibly TRBD1 (5 bases). The germline V gene has CDR1 DFQATT and CDR2 SNEGSKA (reference sequence). The germline V and J ends were trimmed by 5 bases and 4 bases, with 15 bases remaining between them. The CDR3 loop spans 14 amino acids. DNA of the CDR3: TGCAGTGCTCTCCTCCAGGGAACGAATCAGCCCCAGCATTTT. Translation: CSALLQGTNQPQHF.

This clonotype was seen just once. Written as DNA, the CDR3 is TGTGCCAGCTCACCGGACCCGGGACAGGGGAATCCAGATACGCAGTATTTT. This encodes CASSPDPGQGNPDTQYF. V and J are TRBV18 and TRBJ2-3, with 10 bases fitting TRBD1. In germline, CDR1 is KGHSH, CDR2 LQKENI. V was clipped by 3 bases and J by 4 bases; unmatched bases: 10. The CDR3 runs to 17 residues.

The chain has TRBV6-2 or TRBV6-3 and TRBJ2-7; 9 nucleotides match TRBD1. Per the germline V gene, CDR1 is MNHEY and CDR2 is SVGEGT. The CDR3 runs to 18 residues. The V gene end was trimmed by 4 bases and the J gene end by 3 bases; junction bases not matched to a gene: 16. This chain's CDR3 is CASSSTRLQGAGNYEQYF. The DNA for the CDR3 is TGTGCCAGCAGTTCGACTCGCTTACAGGGGGCAGGGAACTACGAGCAGTACTTC.

The chain links TRBV23-1 to TRBJ1-2; 9 positions agree with TRBD1. TRBV23-1 is flagged as an ORF with uncertain function. With V trimmed by 4 bases and J by 5 bases, 14 bases remained unmatched. This CDR3 spans 17 amino acids. The CDR3 loop is CASSPLDRGPPRYGYTF. For the CDR3, the DNA is TGCGCCAGCAGTCCCTTGGACAGGGGCCCCCCGAGGTATGGCTACACCTTC.

The chain employs TRBV30 and TRBJ1-5; TRBD1 aligns across 8 bases. The CDR3 totals 16 residues. With 5 bases clipped from V and 4 bases from J, the junction kept 13 bases outside the gene matches. Germline lookup yields CDR1 GTSNPN and CDR2 SVGIG (reference sequence). The CDR3 nucleotides are TGTGCCTGGGGCTACGGGACAGGCGTTTTTAATCAGCCCCAGCATTTT. Protein: CAWGYGTGVFNQPQHF.

The rearrangement joins TRBV13 to TRBJ2-1; no firm D call. V lost 0 bases and J 2 bases, leaving 8 bases between the germline ends. The CDR3 sequence is 15 residues long. Germline CDR1 reads PRHDT; CDR2 reads FYEKMQ (reference sequence). The CDR3 DNA follows: TGTGCCAGCAGCTTAGGTGGTCTCCCCTACAATGAGCAGTTCTTC. Amino acid sequence: CASSLGGLPYNEQFF.

This chain links TRBV7-9 with TRBJ2-5; D is uncertain. CDR1 SEHNR and CDR2 FQNEAQ come from the germline V gene (reference sequence). This CDR3 has 14 residues. V gave up 5 bases and J gave up 3 bases, with 13 bases separating them. Here the CDR3 reads CASSTPGREETQYF. The CDR3 bases are TGTGCCAGCAGCACTCCTGGCCGGGAAGAGACCCAGTACTTC.

The rearrangement uses TRBV25-1 and TRBJ1-1; D call uncertain. Per the germline V gene, CDR1 is MGHDK and CDR2 is SYGVNS. This CDR3 contains 13 residues. Between the trimmed V and J ends, which lost 1 base and 1 base, there was a span of 4 bases. CDR3 protein: CASSESGNTEAFF. The CDR3 DNA follows: TGTGCCAGCAGTGAATCCGGGAACACTGAAGCTTTCTTT.

This chain uses TRBV30 with TRBJ2-3; TRBD1 or TRBD2 may be the D gene (6 bases each). The germline CDR1 and CDR2 sequences are GTSNPN and SVGIG (reference sequence). The CDR3 runs to 14 residues. Deletions cut 8 bases from V and 0 bases from J, with 15 bases between. The CDR3 DNA is TGTGCCGCCGAAAGGGGGGTTAGCACAGATACGCAGTATTTT. Amino acids: CAAERGVSTDTQYF.

The genes are TRBV7-9 and TRBJ2-1; 9 nucleotides match TRBD2. The germline V gene encodes CDR1 SEHNR and CDR2 FQNEAQ (reference sequence). The CDR3 has 17 amino acids. V lost 4 bases to trimming and J lost 0 bases; unmatched junction nucleotides: 7. As DNA, the CDR3 is TGTGCCAGCAGCTCCCTGACAGCGGGGGGCTCCTACAATGAGCAGTTCTTC. Amino acid sequence: CASSSLTAGGSYNEQFF.

V usage is TRBV7-6 and J usage is TRBJ2-7; D not resolved. V was pared by 0 bases and J by 2 bases, with 5 bases between. This CDR3 comprises 13 residues. Germline CDR1 is SGHVS and CDR2 is FNYEAQ. The DNA of the CDR3 is TGTGCCAGCAGCTTAGCGCCTGCCTACGAGCAGTACGTC. Amino acids: CASSLAPAYEQYV.

This rearrangement joins TRBV20-1 to TRBJ2-1; possibly TRBD1 or TRBD2 for D (5 bases each). Germline V CDR1 and CDR2: DFQATT, SNEGSKA (reference sequence). V was cut by 6 bases and J by 6 bases, with 21 bases left in between. The CDR3 is 15 residues long. The DNA of the CDR3 is TGCAGTGCCCCTCCAGAGCGGACCGGGACCAATGAGCAGTTCTTC. This codes for CSAPPERTGTNEQFF.